The source of this T cell receptor (beta chain) is a study of CD8 T cells in Susac syndrome. Study information: The Susac syndrome patients were therapy-naive, on corticosteroids, or on intravenous immunoglobulin alone at blood draw.

Random hexamers were used to reverse transcribe an amount of about 0.45 to 1 ug RNA. TCRdb reanalysed the immunoSEQ multiplex PCR reads using MiXCR and keeps one entry per CDR3 protein. The sample contains approximately 210,000 distinct CDR3 sequences, 85% to 95% of which appear only once. Both CD4+ and CD8+ T cells were negatively isolated, and TEMRA cells underwent FACS enrichment. Findings and caveats of the study: It was acknowledged by the study that relatively few individuals were included in its TCR sequencing and HLA analysis.

Regarding this clonotype: Its matching antigen is unknown.

The CDR3 length is 12 residues. Trimming at V came to 6 bases and at J to 8 bases, leaving 5 bases not matched to a gene. The J gene is TRBJ1-1, the V gene TRBV12-3 or TRBV12-4; 8 bases line up with TRBD1. This receptor was obtained from a human donor with Susac syndrome. Specimen: CD4+ T cells from PBMCs. DNA for the CDR3: TGTGCCAGCAGCCCCCGGACAGGGGAAGCTTTCTTT. This sequence encodes CASSPRTGEAFF.